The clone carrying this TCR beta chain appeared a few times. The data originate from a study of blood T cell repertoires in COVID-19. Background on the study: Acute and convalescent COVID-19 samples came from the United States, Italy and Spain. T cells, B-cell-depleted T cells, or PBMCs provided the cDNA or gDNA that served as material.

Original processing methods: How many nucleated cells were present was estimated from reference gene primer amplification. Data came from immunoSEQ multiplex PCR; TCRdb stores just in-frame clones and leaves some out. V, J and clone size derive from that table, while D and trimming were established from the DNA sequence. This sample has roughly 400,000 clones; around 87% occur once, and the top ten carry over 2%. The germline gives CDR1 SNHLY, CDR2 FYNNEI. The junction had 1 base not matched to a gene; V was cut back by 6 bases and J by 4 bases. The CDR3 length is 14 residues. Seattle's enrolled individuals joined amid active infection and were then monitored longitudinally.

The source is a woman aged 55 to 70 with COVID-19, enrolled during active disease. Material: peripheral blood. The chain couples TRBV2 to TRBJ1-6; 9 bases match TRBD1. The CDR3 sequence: CASRDRGYNSPLHF. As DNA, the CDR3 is TGTGCCAGCAGGGACAGGGGTTATAATTCACCCCTCCACTTT.